Following are 21 T cell receptor beta chains from one sample sequenced in a study of blood T cell repertoires in COVID-19. The data were produced by immunoSEQ multiplex PCR, yet TCRdb's version contains in-frame clones alone and is incomplete. The sample records some 180,000 clones, 90% being singletons. The sequenced sample consisted of peripheral blood. The receptors stem from a man in his fifties or sixties with acute or convalescent COVID-19.

The chain recombines TRBV19 with TRBJ1-4; possible D gene TRBD1, 6 bases. CDR3 length: 15 amino acids. Germline V gene lookup returns CDR1 LNHDA and CDR2 SQIVND (reference sequence). The V end was cut by 10 bases, the J end by 6 bases, with 21 bases between. This chain's CDR3 is CATKRSRDIYEKLFF. The CDR3, as DNA: TGTGCCACCAAACGGTCCCGGGACATTTATGAAAAACTGTTTTTT.

The gene calls are TRBV5-8 and TRBJ2-3; 10 bases fit TRBD2. Losses at the gene ends were 4 bases for V and 5 bases for J; bases not matched to a gene: 7. This CDR3 spans 15 amino acids. CDR1 and CDR2 from the germline V gene are SGHTS and YDEGEE. The chain's CDR3 is CASSRSSGRLDTQYF. CDR3 in DNA: TGTGCCAGCAGCCGTTCTAGCGGGAGATTAGATACGCAGTATTTT.

The chain employs TRBV30 and TRBJ1-4; D call uncertain. The V gene lost 2 bases and the J gene lost 2 bases, with 9 bases spanning the gap. Germline V lookup: CDR1 GTSNPN, CDR2 SVGIG (reference sequence). The CDR3 has 14 amino acids. CDR3 region: CAWSYGGTNEKLFF. The CDR3 DNA sequence: TGTGCCTGGAGTTATGGCGGTACTAATGAAAAACTGTTTTTT.

The chain recombines TRBV7-3 with TRBJ1-3, with D hard to call. Germline values: CDR1 SGHTA, CDR2 FQGTGA. CDR3 length: 14 amino acids. V lost 5 bases and J lost 4, with 12 bases in between. The CDR3 nucleotides read TGTGCCAGCAGCCCCCCGGGTTCAGGAAACACCATATATTTT. Its protein is CASSPPGSGNTIYF.

V is TRBV6-6 and J is TRBJ2-7; 7 bases are shared with TRBD1. CDR1 and CDR2 from the germline V gene are MNHNY and SVGAGI (reference sequence). Germline trimming cut 0 bases from V and 4 bases from J; bases unmatched to any gene: 9. The CDR3 extends over 16 amino acids. CDR3 sequence reads: CASSYSTDSGGYEQYF. In nucleotides, the CDR3 is TGTGCCAGCAGTTACTCAACAGACTCAGGGGGATACGAGCAGTACTTC.

V usage is TRBV5-1 and J usage is TRBJ1-1, with 11 positions matching TRBD1. With V trimmed by 4 bases and J by 4 bases, 3 bases remained unmatched. The CDR3 sequence is 14 residues long. CDR1 SGHRS and CDR2 YFSETQ come from the germline V gene. CDR3 sequence (DNA): TGCGCCAGCAGCCCGGGGACAGGGGGCACTGAAGCTTTCTTT. It codes for CASSPGTGGTEAFF.

This rearrangement joins TRBV7-2 to TRBJ1-5; D may be TRBD1 (6 bases). The CDR3 has 16 residues. V was pared by 6 bases and J by 3 bases, with 18 bases between. Germline values: CDR1 SGHTA, CDR2 FQGNSA. In DNA form, the CDR3 reads TGTGCCAGCAGACTACAGGGAACTCTACCCAATCAGCCCCAGCATTTT. Protein sequence: CASRLQGTLPNQPQHF.

V is TRBV5-4 and J is TRBJ2-7; 9 bases align to TRBD1. Per the germline V gene, CDR1 is SGHNT and CDR2 is YYREEE (reference sequence). The CDR3 is 15 amino acids. Unmatched junction bases numbered 11, after V lost 5 bases and J lost 5 bases. Here the CDR3 DNA reads TGTGCCAGCAGTCCTCCCCCGGGACAGGGCCACGAGCAGTACTTC. Amino acids: CASSPPPGQGHEQYF.

The chain combines TRBV6-6 with TRBJ2-7; 7 bases are shared with TRBD1. There are 15 residues in the CDR3. Trimming removed 6 bases from V and 6 bases from J; junction bases left unmatched: 14. The germline V gene encodes CDR1 MNHNY and CDR2 SVGAGI (reference sequence). CDR3 nucleotides: TGTGCCAGCAGGGCTCCCGGGACAGCTAGCCTCGAGCAGTACTTC. The encoded protein is CASRAPGTASLEQYF.

In its sample, this clone was seen once. The chain combines TRBV2 with TRBJ1-5; the match to TRBD1 covers 8 bases. The CDR3 is made up of 14 amino acids. J lost 4 bases, V lost 6 bases, and 5 bases had no gene match. Looked up from germline, CDR1 is SNHLY and CDR2 is FYNNEI. CDR3 sequence: CASRDRGRNQPQHF. The CDR3, as DNA: TGTGCCAGCAGAGACAGGGGACGAAATCAGCCCCAGCATTTT.

The chain recombines TRBV5-4 with TRBJ2-1; 11 nucleotides align to TRBD2. CDR1 is SGHNT and CDR2 is YYREEE in the germline V gene (reference sequence). Losses at the gene ends were 4 bases for V and 4 bases for J; bases not matched to a gene: 4. The CDR3 covers 15 residues. CDR3 amino acids: CASSLGTSGYNEQFF. In DNA form, the CDR3 reads TGTGCCAGCAGCCTCGGGACTAGCGGTTACAATGAGCAGTTCTTC.

This chain connects TRBV5-3 to TRBJ2-7; D uncertain. TRBV5-3 is reported as an ORF; its role is uncertain. V was shortened by 1 base and J by 0 bases, with 8 bases between the two germline ends. The CDR3 has 14 amino acids. CDR3 region: CARSLSARSYEQYV. CDR3 nucleotides: TGTGCCAGAAGCTTGAGCGCGCGCTCCTACGAGCAGTACGTC.

The rearrangement uses TRBV2 and TRBJ2-3, with 7 bases lining up with TRBD2. Trimming at V came to 6 bases and at J to 1 base, leaving 4 bases not matched to a gene. The CDR3 contains 14 residues. Looked up from germline, CDR1 is SNHLY and CDR2 is FYNNEI. The CDR3 spells CASRIRGGTDTQYF. CDR3 DNA: TGTGCCAGCAGAATCCGGGGGGGCACAGATACGCAGTATTTT.

J is TRBJ2-7 and V is TRBV6-6, with TRBD2 identical over 10 bases. Looked up from germline, CDR1 is MNHNY and CDR2 is SVGAGI (reference sequence). Trimming took 5 bases from V and 3 from J; bases not matched to a gene: 10. This CDR3 has 16 residues. CDR3 sequence: CASSQLPGLANYEQYF. The CDR3, as DNA: TGTGCCAGCAGTCAACTTCCGGGACTAGCGAACTACGAGCAGTACTTC.

The chain carries TRBV6-2 or TRBV6-3 and TRBJ2-5; weak D call: TRBD2 (5 bases). The germline gives CDR1 MNHEY, CDR2 SVGEGT. The CDR3 spans 14 residues. V lost 0 bases to trimming and J lost 7 bases, with 12 bases between them. The CDR3 loop reads CASSYSRGSGTQYF. CDR3 bases: TGTGCCAGCAGTTACTCACGGGGTTCGGGGACCCAGTACTTC.

The V and J genes are TRBV7-9 and TRBJ1-1; TRBD1 might be the D (5 bases). Germline lookup yields CDR1 SEHNR and CDR2 FQNEAQ (reference sequence). The V gene lost 4 bases and the J gene lost 2 bases, with 8 bases spanning the gap. The CDR3 sequence is 13 residues long. CDR3 sequence: CASSSTVNTEAFF. The CDR3 region has the DNA TGTGCCAGCAGCTCGACAGTTAACACTGAAGCTTTCTTT.

In nucleotides, the CDR3 is TGTGCTAGTGGTCAGGGGGTCCCTCTATCAAACTATGGCTACACCTTC. As protein: CASGQGVPLSNYGYTF. The V call is TRBV12-5, the J call TRBJ1-2; 7 positions agree with TRBD1. This CDR3 is built from 16 residues. The germline CDR1 and CDR2 sequences are LGHNT and FRNRAP. V was pared by 5 bases and J by 2 bases, with 11 bases of the junction left unmatched.

The chain uses TRBV18 and TRBJ2-5; D possibly corresponds to TRBD1 (6 bases). CDR3 size: 13 residues. Trimming removed 6 bases from V and 1 base from J, with 9 bases in between. Germline V gene lookup returns CDR1 KGHSH and CDR2 LQKENI. The CDR3 nucleotides are TGTGCCAGCTCCGCGACAGGCCAAGAGACCCAGTACTTC. Amino acid sequence: CASSATGQETQYF.

The rearrangement links TRBV9 to TRBJ2-3, with TRBD2 identical over 8 bases. The germline gives CDR1 SGDLS, CDR2 YYNGEE. CDR3 length: 17 amino acids. With V trimmed by 2 bases and J by 4 bases, 12 bases remained unmatched. The CDR3 reads CASSVGLAQLSADTQYF. The CDR3 region has the DNA TGTGCCAGCAGCGTTGGACTAGCTCAACTTTCGGCAGATACGCAGTATTTT.

The rearrangement joins TRBV9 to TRBJ1-2; 11 bases are a match to TRBD1. CDR3 length equals 15 residues. V shed 2 bases and J 4 bases; nucleotides not matched to a gene: 4. Germline lookup yields CDR1 SGDLS and CDR2 YYNGEE. CDR3 DNA sequence: TGTGCCAGCAGCGTTGACGGGACAGGGGGCTATGGCTACACCTTC. Protein: CASSVDGTGGYGYTF.

This clone was seen a single time. The rearrangement joins TRBV24-1 to TRBJ1-4; TRBD1 aligns across 8 bases. Germline values: CDR1 KGHDR, CDR2 SFDVKD. The CDR3 totals 14 residues. After removal of 3 bases from V and 7 bases from J, the junction contained 3 bases not matched to a gene. CDR3 DNA sequence: TGTGCCACCAGTGATAAGACAGGGGCTGAAAAACTGTTTTTT. As protein: CATSDKTGAEKLFF.